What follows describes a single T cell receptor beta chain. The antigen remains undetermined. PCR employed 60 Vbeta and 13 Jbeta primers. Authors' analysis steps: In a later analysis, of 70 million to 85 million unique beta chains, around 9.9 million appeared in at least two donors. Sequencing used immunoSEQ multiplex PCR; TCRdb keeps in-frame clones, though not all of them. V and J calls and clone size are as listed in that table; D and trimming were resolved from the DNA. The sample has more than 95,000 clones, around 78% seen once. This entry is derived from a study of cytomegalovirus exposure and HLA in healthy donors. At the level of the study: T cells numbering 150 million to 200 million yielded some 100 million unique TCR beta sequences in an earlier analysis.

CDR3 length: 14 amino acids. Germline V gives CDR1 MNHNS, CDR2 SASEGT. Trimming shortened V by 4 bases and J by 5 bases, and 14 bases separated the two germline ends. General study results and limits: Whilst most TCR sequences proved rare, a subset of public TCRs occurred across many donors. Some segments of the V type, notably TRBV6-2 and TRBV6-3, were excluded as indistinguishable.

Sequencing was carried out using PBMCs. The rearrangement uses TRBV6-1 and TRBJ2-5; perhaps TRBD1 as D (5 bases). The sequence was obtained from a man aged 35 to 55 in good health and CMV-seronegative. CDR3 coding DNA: TGTGCCAGCAGTGTCCGACAGCCCTGGGAGACCCAGTACTTC. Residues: CASSVRQPWETQYF.